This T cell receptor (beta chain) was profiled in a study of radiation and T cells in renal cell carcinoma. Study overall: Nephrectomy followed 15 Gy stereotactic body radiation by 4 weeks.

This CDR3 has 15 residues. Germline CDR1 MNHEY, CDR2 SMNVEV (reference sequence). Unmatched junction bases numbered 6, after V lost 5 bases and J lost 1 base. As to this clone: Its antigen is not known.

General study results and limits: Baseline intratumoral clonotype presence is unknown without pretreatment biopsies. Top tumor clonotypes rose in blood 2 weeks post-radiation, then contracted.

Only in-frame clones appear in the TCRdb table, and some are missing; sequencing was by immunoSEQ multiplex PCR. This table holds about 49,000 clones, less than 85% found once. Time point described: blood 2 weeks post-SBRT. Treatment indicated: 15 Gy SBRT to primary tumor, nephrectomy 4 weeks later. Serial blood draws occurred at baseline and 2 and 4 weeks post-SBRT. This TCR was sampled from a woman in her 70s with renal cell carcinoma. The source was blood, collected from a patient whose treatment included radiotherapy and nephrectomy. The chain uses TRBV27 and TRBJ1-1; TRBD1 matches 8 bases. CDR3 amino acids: CASSPKQGGNTEAFF. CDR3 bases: TGTGCCAGCAGTCCGAAACAGGGGGGGAACACTGAAGCTTTCTTT.